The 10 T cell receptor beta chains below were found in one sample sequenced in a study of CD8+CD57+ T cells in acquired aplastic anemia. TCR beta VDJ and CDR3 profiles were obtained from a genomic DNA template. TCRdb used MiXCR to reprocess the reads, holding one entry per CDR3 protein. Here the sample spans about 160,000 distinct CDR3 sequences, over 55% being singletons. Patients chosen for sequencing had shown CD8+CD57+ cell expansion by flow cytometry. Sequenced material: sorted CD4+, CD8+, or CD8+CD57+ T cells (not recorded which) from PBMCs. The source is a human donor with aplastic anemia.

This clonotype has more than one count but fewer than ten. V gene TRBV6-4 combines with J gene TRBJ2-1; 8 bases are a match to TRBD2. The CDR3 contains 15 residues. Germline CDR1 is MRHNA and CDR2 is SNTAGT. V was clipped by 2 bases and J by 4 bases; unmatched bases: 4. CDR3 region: CASSDNGGDYNEQFF. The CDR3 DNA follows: TGTGCCAGCAGTGACAACGGGGGGGATTACAATGAGCAGTTCTTC.

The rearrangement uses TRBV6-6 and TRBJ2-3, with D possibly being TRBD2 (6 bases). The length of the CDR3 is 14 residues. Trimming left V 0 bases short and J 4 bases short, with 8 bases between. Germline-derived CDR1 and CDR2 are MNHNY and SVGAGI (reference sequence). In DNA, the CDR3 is TGTGCCAGCAGTTACTCAGGAGGGGCAGATACGCAGTATTTT. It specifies CASSYSGGADTQYF.

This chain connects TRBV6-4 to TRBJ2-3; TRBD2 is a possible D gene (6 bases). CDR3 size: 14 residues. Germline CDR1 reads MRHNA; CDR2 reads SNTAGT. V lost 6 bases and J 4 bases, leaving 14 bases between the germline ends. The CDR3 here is CASSVRGVADTQYF. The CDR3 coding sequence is TGTGCCAGCAGCGTACGCGGGGTCGCAGATACGCAGTATTTT.

The CDR3 reads CSVVTSMGNQPQHF. The CDR3 DNA reads as TGCAGTGTCGTGACTTCCATGGGGAATCAGCCCCAGCATTTT. V and J are TRBV20-1 and TRBJ1-5; D gene unclear. The V gene's germline CDR1 is DFQATT and CDR2 SNEGSKA (reference sequence). The CDR3 runs to 14 residues. The V end was cut by 7 bases, the J end by 4 bases, with 17 bases between.

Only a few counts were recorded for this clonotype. For the CDR3, the DNA is TGCGCCAGCAGTGCGACGTGGGACACTGAAGCTTTCTTT. Translation: CASSATWDTEAFF. The V gene is TRBV10-1, the J gene TRBJ1-1; no clear D gene. The CDR3 runs to 13 residues. The germline gives CDR1 WNHNN, CDR2 SYGVQD (reference sequence). The V gene lost 4 bases and the J gene lost 3 bases, with 9 bases spanning the gap.

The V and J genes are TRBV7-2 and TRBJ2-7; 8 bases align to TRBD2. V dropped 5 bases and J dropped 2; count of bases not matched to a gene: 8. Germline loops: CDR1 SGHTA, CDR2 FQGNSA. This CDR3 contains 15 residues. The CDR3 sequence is CASSHMGLGTYEQYF. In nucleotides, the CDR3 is TGTGCCAGCAGCCATATGGGACTAGGAACCTACGAGCAGTACTTC. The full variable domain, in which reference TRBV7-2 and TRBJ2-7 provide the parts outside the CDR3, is GAGVSQSPSNKVTEKGKDVELRCDPISGHTALYWYRQSLGQGLEFLIYFQGNSAPDKSGLPSDRFSAERTGGSVSTLTIQRTQQEDSAVYLCASSHMGLGTYEQYFGPGTRLTVT.

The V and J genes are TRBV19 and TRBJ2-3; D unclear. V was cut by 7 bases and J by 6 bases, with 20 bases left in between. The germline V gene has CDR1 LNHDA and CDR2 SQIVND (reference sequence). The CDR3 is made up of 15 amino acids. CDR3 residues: CASTRALSLVDTQYF. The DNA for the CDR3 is TGTGCCAGTACCCGTGCCCTTTCCCTAGTGGATACGCAGTATTTT.

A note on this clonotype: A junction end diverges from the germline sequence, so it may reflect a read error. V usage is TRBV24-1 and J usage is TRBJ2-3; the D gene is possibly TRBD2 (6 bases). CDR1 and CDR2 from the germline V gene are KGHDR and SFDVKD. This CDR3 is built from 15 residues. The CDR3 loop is CATGDLGLPTDTQYF. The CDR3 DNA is TGTGCCACCGGTGATTTGGGACTGCCCACAGATACGCAGTATTTT.

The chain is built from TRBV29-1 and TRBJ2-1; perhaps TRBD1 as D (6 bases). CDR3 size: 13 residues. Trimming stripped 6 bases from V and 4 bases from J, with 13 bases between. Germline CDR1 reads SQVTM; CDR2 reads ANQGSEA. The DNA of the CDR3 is TGCAGCGTGGATGGACAGTCATACAATGAGCAGTTCTTC. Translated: CSVDGQSYNEQFF.

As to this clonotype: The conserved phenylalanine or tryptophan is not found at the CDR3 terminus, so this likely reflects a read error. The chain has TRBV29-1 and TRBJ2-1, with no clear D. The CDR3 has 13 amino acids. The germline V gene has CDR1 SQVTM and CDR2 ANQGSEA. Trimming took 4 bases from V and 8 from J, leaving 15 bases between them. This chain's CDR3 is CSVVLVAYYEQFS. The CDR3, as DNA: TGCAGCGTTGTGTTGGTTGCGTATTATGAGCAGTTCTCC.